This T cell receptor beta chain appears in the sequencing data of a study of blood T cell repertoires in COVID-19. Background on the study: Sites across the United States, Italy and Spain contributed samples from acute and convalescent COVID-19. The cDNA or gDNA used as material had been derived from T cells, B-cell-depleted T cells, or PBMCs.

Per the original methods: Reference gene primer amplification yielded estimated nucleated cell counts. TCRdb's table, derived via immunoSEQ multiplex PCR, lists solely in-frame clones and lacks some. From that table come the V and J calls and clone size; the DNA was used to work out D and trimming. The table shows 200,000 to 300,000 clones, with about 86% occurring only once. In this sample, this clone turned up a few times. CDR3 length equals 16 residues. Per the germline V gene, CDR1 is SGHRS and CDR2 is YFSETQ. V gave up 0 bases and J gave up 2 bases; unmatched junction bases: 5. This chain uses TRBV5-1 with TRBJ2-7, with 10 bases identical to TRBD2. The receptor was derived from a woman between 25 and 40 years old who had recovered from COVID-19. Source material: peripheral blood. The CDR3: CASSLGSGGPPYEQYF. In DNA form, the CDR3 reads TGCGCCAGCAGCTTGGGTAGCGGGGGGCCCCCCTACGAGCAGTACTTC.